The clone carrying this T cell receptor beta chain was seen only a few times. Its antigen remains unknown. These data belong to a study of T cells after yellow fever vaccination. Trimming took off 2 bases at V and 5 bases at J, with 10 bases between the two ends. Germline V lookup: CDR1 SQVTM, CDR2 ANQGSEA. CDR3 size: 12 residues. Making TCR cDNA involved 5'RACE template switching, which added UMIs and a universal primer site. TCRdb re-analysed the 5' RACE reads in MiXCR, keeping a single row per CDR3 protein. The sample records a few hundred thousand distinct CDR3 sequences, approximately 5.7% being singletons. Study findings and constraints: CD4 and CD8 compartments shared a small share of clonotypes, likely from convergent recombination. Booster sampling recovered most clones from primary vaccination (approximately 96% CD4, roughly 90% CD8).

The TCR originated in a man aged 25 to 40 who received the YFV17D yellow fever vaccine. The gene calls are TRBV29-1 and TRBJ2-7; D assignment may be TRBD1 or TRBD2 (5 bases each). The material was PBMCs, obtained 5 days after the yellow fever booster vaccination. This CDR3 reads CSVESGTDEQYF. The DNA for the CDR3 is TGCAGCGTTGAATCCGGGACGGACGAGCAGTACTTC.